The TCR beta chain described here comes from a study of blood T cell repertoires in COVID-19. Across the whole study: Sources were T cells, B-cell-depleted T cells, or PBMCs; the material itself was cDNA or gDNA.

How the authors handled the data: Reference gene primers were amplified, and this amplification served to estimate nucleated cell counts. Profiled with immunoSEQ multiplex PCR; TCRdb holds only in-frame clones, not every one. V and J calls plus clone size are reproduced from that table; the DNA served to infer D and trimming. The sample lists approximately 450,000 clones; around nine tenths were seen once. Germline V gives CDR1 LGHNA, CDR2 YNFKEQ. The germline V and J ends were trimmed by 4 bases and 3 bases, with 13 bases remaining between them. The CDR3 loop spans 14 amino acids. The TCR originated in a woman aged 18-29 years with acute COVID-19. The sample taken for sequencing was PBMCs or T cells enriched from blood (not recorded which). The chain couples TRBV4-2 to TRBJ2-7, with a possible D match to TRBD1 (6 bases). CDR3 residues: CASSPGAGDYEQYF. The CDR3 nucleotides read TGTGCCAGCAGCCCTGGGGCAGGGGACTACGAGCAGTACTTC.